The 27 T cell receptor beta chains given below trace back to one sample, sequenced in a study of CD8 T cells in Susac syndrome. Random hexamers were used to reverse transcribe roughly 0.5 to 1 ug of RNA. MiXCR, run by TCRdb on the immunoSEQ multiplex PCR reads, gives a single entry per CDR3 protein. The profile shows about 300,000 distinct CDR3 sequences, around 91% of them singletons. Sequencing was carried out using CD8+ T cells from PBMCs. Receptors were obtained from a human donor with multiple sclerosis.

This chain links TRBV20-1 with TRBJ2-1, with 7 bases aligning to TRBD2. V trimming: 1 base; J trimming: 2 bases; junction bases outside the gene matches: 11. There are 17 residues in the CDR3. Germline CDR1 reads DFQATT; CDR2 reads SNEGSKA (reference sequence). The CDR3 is CSARGGRDYHTYNEQFF. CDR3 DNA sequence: TGCAGTGCTAGAGGCGGTCGGGACTACCATACCTACAATGAGCAGTTCTTC.

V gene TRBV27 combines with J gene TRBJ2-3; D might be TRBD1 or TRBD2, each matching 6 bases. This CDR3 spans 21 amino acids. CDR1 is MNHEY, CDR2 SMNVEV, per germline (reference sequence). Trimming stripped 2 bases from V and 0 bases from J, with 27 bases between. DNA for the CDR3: TGTGCCAGCAGTTTAACGGGACGGAGGGGGGCCCCGCCCTTGAGCACAGATACGCAGTATTTT. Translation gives CASSLTGRRGAPPLSTDTQYF.

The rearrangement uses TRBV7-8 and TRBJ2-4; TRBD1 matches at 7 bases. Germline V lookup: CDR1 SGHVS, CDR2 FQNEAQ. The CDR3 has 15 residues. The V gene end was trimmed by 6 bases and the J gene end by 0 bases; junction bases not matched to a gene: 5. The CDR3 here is CASRGQALAKNIQYF. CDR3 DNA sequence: TGTGCCAGCAGAGGACAGGCCCTAGCCAAAAACATTCAGTACTTC.

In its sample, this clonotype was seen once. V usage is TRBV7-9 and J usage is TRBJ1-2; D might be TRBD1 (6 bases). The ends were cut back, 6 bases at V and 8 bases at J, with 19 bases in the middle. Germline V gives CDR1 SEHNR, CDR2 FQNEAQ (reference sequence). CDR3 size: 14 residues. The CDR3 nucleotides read TGTGCCAGCAGATTGACAGGCACCTTGGGGGGCTACACCTTC. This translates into CASRLTGTLGGYTF.

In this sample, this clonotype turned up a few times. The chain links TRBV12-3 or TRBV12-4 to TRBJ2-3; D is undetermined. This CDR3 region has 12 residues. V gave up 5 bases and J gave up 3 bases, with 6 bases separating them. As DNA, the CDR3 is TGTGCCAGCAGTCCCACTACAGATACGCAGTATTTT. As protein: CASSPTTDTQYF.

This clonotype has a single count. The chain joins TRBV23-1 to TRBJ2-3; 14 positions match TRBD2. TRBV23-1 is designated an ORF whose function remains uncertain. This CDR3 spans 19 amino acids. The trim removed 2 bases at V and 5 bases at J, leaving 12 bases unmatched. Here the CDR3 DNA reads TGCGCCAGCAGTCAAATCTTCCCGGGACTAGCGGGAGTGGGAGATACGCAGTATTTT. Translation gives CASSQIFPGLAGVGDTQYF.

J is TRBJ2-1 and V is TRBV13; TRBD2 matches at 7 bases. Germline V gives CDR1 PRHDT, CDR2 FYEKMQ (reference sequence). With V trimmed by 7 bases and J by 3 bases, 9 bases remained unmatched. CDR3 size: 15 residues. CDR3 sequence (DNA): TGTGCCAGCACCGACCCCCGCGGGGGCTACAATGAGCAGTTCTTC. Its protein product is CASTDPRGGYNEQFF.

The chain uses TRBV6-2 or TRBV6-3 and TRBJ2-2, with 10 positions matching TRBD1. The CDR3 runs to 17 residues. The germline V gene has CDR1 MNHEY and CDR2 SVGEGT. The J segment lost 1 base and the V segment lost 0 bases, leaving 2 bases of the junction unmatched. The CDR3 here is CASSYSRDRGNTGELFF. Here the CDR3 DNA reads TGTGCCAGCAGTTACTCCAGGGACAGGGGGAACACCGGGGAGCTGTTTTTT.

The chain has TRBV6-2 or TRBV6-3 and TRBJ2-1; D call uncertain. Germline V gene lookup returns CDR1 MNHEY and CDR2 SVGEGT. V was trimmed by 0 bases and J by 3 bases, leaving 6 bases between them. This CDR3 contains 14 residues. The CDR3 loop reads CASSYSGLYNEQFF. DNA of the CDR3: TGTGCCAGCAGTTACTCTGGTCTCTACAATGAGCAGTTCTTC.

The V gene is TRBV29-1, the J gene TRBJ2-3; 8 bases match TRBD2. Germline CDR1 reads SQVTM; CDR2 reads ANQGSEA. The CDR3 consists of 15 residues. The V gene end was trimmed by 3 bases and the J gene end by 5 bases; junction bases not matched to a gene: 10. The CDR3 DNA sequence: TGCAGCGTTGATCCAGCGGGAGTTAGAGGAGATACGCAGTATTTT. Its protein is CSVDPAGVRGDTQYF.

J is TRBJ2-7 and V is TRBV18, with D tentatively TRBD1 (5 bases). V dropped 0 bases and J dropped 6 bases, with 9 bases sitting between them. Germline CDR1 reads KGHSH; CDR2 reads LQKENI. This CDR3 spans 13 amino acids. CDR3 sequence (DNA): TGTGCCAGCTCACCACCCCAAGGGGTCGAGCAGTACTTC. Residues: CASSPPQGVEQYF.

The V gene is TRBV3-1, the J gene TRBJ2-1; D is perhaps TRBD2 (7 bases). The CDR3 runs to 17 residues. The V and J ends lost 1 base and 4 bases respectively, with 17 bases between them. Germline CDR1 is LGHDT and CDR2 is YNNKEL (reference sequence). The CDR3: CASSQVEGGRGYNEQFF. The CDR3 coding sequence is TGTGCCAGCAGCCAAGTCGAGGGGGGGAGGGGTTACAATGAGCAGTTCTTC.

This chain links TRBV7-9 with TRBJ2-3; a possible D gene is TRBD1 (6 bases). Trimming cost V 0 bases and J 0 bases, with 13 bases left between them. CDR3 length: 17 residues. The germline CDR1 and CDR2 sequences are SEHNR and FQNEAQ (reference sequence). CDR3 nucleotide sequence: TGTGCCAGCAGCTTAGCGATAAAAGGGGGAAGCACAGATACGCAGTATTTT. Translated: CASSLAIKGGSTDTQYF.

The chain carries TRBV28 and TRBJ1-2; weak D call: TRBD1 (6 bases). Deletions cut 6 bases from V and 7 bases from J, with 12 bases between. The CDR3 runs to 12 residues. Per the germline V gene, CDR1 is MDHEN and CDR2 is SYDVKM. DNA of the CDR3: TGTGCCAGCAGAGGACAGACGCCTGGCTACACCTTC. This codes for CASRGQTPGYTF.

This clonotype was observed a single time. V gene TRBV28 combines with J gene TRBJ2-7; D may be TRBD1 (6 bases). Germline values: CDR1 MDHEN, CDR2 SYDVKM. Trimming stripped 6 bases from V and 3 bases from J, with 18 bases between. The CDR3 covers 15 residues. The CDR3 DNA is TGTGCCAGCAGAACAGGGCCTGGACTTGGCTACGAGCAGTACTTC. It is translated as CASRTGPGLGYEQYF.

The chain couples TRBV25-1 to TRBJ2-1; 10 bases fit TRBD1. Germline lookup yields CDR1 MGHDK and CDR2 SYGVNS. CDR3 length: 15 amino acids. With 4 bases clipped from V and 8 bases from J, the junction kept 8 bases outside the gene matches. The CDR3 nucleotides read TGTGCCAGCAGTGCCTCCGGGACAGGGGCCGATGAGCAGTTCTTC. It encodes CASSASGTGADEQFF. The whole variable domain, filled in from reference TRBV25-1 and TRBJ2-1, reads EADIYQTPRYLVIGTGKKITLECSQTMGHDKMYWYQQDPGMELHLIHYSYGVNSTEKGDLSSESTVSRIRTEHFPLTLESARPSHTSQYLCASSASGTGADEQFFGPGTRLTVL.

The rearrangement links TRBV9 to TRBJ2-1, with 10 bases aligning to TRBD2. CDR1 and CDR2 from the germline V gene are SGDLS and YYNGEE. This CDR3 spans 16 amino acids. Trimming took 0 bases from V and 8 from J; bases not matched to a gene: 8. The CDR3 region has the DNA TGTGCCAGCAGCGTAGCTCCAAGCGGGGGGGCGTATGAGCAGTTCTTC. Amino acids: CASSVAPSGGAYEQFF.

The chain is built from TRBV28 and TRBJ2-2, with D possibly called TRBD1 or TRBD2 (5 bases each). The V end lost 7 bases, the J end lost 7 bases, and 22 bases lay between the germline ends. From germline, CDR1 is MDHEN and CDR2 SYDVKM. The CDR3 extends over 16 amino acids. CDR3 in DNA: TGTGCCAGCACCACTGATGGGACGGGGCTGGTCGGGGAGCTGTTTTTT. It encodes CASTTDGTGLVGELFF. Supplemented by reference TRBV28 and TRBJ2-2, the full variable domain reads DVKVTQSSRYLVKRTGEKVFLECVQDMDHENMFWYRQDPGLGLRLIYFSYDVKMKEKGDIPEGYSVSREKKERFSLILESASTNQTSMYLCASTTDGTGLVGELFFGEGSRLTVL.

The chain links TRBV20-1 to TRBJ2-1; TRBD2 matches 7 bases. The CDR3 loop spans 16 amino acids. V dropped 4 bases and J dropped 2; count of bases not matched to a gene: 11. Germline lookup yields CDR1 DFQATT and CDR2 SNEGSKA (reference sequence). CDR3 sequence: CSATLPRLAPYNEQFF. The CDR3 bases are TGCAGTGCTACCCTCCCGAGACTAGCCCCCTACAATGAGCAGTTCTTC.

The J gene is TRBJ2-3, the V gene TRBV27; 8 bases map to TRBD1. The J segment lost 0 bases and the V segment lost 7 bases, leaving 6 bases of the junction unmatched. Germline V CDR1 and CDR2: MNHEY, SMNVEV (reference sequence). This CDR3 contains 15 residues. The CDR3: CASTLTGASTDTQYF. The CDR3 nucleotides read TGTGCCAGCACTCTGACAGGGGCCAGCACAGATACGCAGTATTTT.

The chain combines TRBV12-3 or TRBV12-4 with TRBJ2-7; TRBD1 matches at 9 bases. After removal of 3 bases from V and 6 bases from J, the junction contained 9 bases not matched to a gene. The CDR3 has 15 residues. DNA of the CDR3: TGTGCCAGCAGTTTCGCCGGGACAGGGCGAGGCGAGCAGTACTTC. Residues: CASSFAGTGRGEQYF.

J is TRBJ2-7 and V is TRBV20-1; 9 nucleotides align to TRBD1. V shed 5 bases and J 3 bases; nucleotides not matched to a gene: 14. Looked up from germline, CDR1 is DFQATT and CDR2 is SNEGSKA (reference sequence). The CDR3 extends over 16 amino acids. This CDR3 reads CSAFGTGRLEVYEQYF. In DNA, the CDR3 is TGCAGTGCTTTCGGGACAGGGCGACTGGAGGTCTACGAGCAGTACTTC.

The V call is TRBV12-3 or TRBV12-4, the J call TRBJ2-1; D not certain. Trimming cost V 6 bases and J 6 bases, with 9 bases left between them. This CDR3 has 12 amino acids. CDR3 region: CASSPTFNEQFF. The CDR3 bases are TGTGCCAGCAGCCCGACTTTCAATGAGCAGTTCTTC.

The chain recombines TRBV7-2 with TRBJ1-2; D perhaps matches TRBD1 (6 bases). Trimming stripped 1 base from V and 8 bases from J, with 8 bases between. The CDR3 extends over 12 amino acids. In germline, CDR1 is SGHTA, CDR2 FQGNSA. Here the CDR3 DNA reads TGTGCCAGCAGCTTAGGACAGGAGGGCTACACCTTC. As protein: CASSLGQEGYTF. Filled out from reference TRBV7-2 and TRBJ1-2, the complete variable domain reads GAGVSQSPSNKVTEKGKDVELRCDPISGHTALYWYRQSLGQGLEFLIYFQGNSAPDKSGLPSDRFSAERTGGSVSTLTIQRTQQEDSAVYLCASSLGQEGYTFGSGTRLTVV.

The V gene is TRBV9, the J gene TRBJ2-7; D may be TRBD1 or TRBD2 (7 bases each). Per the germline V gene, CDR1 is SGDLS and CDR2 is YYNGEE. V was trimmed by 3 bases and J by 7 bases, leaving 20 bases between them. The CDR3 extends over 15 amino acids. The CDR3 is CASSETGEGPGEQYF. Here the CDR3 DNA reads TGTGCCAGCAGCGAAACAGGGGAGGGTCCCGGAGAGCAGTACTTC.

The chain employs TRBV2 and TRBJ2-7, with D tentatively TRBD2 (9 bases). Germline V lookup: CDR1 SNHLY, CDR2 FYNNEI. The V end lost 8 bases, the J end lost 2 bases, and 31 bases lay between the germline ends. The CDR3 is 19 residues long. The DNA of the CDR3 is TGTGCCAGCCAGGGCCCTCCGGGACAGGCTAGCGGGACCCCCTACGAGCAGTACTTC. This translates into CASQGPPGQASGTPYEQYF.

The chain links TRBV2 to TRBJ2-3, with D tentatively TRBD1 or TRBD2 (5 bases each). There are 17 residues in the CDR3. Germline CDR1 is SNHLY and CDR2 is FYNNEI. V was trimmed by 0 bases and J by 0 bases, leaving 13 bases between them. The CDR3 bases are TGTGCCAGCAGTGAAGCCTGGGACGGATTAAGCACAGATACGCAGTATTTT. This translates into CASSEAWDGLSTDTQYF.